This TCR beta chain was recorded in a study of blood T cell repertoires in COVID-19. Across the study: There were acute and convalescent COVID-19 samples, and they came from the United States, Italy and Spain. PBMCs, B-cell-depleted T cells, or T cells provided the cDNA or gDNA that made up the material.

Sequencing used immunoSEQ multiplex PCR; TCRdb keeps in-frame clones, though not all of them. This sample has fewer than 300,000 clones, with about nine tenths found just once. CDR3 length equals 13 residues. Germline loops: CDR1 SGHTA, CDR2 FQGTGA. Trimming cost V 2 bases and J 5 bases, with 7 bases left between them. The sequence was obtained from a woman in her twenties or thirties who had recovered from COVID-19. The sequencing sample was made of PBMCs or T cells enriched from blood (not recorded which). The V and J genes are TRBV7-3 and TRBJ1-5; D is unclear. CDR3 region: CASSLGPDQPQHF. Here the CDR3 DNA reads TGTGCCAGCAGCTTAGGGCCGGATCAGCCCCAGCATTTT.